This T cell receptor (beta chain) was recorded in a study of cytomegalovirus exposure and HLA in healthy donors. Using immunoSEQ multiplex PCR, the repertoire was profiled, and TCRdb retains in-frame clones only, with some absent. Here the sample spans 220,000 or so clones, roughly 84% being singletons. The germline gives CDR1 MNHEY, CDR2 SMNVEV (reference sequence). V lost 1 base, J lost 1 base, and 5 bases stayed unmatched. This CDR3 has 17 amino acids. Sequenced material: PBMCs. This TCR came from a woman aged 18 to 35 in good health and CMV-seropositive. This chain connects TRBV27 to TRBJ2-3; 10 nucleotides agree with TRBD2. The CDR3 nucleotides are TGTGCCAGCAGTTTATTCTTAGCGGGAGGTGGCACAGATACGCAGTATTTT. It codes for CASSLFLAGGGTDTQYF.